Following are 24 T cell receptor beta chains from one sample sequenced in a study of blood T cell repertoires in COVID-19. Assay used: immunoSEQ multiplex PCR; TCRdb lists only in-frame clones, some missing. The data hold 200,000 to 250,000 clones, with approximately 87% observed a single time. Sequences were obtained from PBMCs or T cells enriched from blood (not recorded which). All receptors come from a woman in her fifties or sixties in a cohort exposed to, infected with or recovered from COVID-19 (not recorded which).

This chain links TRBV4-2 with TRBJ1-4, with a weak D call TRBD1 (5 bases). Trimming left V 1 base short and J 7 bases short, with 16 bases between. CDR3 length equals 16 residues. Germline V gives CDR1 LGHNA, CDR2 YNFKEQ. The CDR3 region is CASSQARGAMGEKLFF. The DNA of the CDR3 is TGTGCCAGCAGCCAAGCTAGGGGCGCTATGGGTGAAAAACTGTTTTTT.

The chain combines TRBV14 with TRBJ2-2; D remains ambiguous. The V gene's germline CDR1 is SGHDN and CDR2 FVKESK. V lost 3 bases, J lost 6 bases, and 5 bases lay in between. CDR3 length: 12 residues. DNA for the CDR3: TGTGCCAGCAGCCATTTCTCCGGGGAGCTGTTTTTT. Protein sequence: CASSHFSGELFF.

The chain is built from TRBV18 and TRBJ1-2; 9 bases agree with TRBD1. Trimming removed 3 bases from V and 6 bases from J; junction bases left unmatched: 11. CDR3 size: 16 residues. In germline, CDR1 is KGHSH, CDR2 LQKENI. CDR3 region: CASSPGQGFIVDGYTF. DNA for the CDR3: TGTGCCAGCTCACCTGGACAGGGGTTTATTGTCGATGGCTACACCTTC.

The count of this clone is one. J is TRBJ2-5 and V is TRBV7-2; D perhaps matches TRBD1 (6 bases). CDR3 length equals 14 residues. Trimming stripped 7 bases from V and 7 bases from J, with 19 bases between. Germline loops: CDR1 SGHTA, CDR2 FQGNSA. The chain's CDR3 is CASTPIGGLGTQYF. CDR3 in DNA: TGTGCCAGCACCCCCATTGGGGGCTTGGGGACCCAGTACTTC.

The chain carries TRBV4-1 and TRBJ1-3, with 7 bases matching TRBD1. V trimming: 6 bases; J trimming: 0 bases; junction bases outside the gene matches: 5. The CDR3 has 15 residues. Germline CDR1 is MGHRA and CDR2 is YSYEKL. The CDR3 loop reads CASRYGTDSGNTIYF. The CDR3 bases are TGCGCCAGCAGATATGGGACAGACTCTGGAAACACCATATATTTT.

This chain links TRBV7-3 with TRBJ1-1; no clear D gene. Germline V gene lookup returns CDR1 SGHTA and CDR2 FQGTGA. Trimming pared 5 bases from V and 3 bases from J, leaving 10 bases between. This CDR3 contains 13 residues. This chain's CDR3 is CASSLIEDTEAFF. The CDR3 DNA is TGTGCCAGCAGCCTAATTGAGGACACTGAAGCTTTCTTT.

This chain connects TRBV2 to TRBJ2-4, with D unresolved. The CDR3 is 16 amino acids. Trimming took 2 bases from V and 0 from J, leaving 11 bases between them. Germline lookup yields CDR1 SNHLY and CDR2 FYNNEI. For the CDR3, the DNA is TGTGCCAGCAGTGAATATCTGAGTCTAGCCAAAAACATTCAGTACTTC. Translating it yields CASSEYLSLAKNIQYF.

This chain uses TRBV10-3 with TRBJ1-2, with 9 bases that match TRBD1. This CDR3 is built from 13 residues. After removal of 10 bases from V and 3 bases from J, the junction contained 6 bases not matched to a gene. Per the germline V gene, CDR1 is ENHRY and CDR2 is SYGVKD. Written as DNA, the CDR3 is TGTGCCAGCAGGACAGGGGATGACTATGGCTACACCTTC. Its translation: CASRTGDDYGYTF.

The gene calls are TRBV7-9 and TRBJ1-1, with 8 nucleotides matching TRBD1. The CDR3 runs 17 residues. Looked up from germline, CDR1 is SEHNR and CDR2 is FQNEAQ (reference sequence). The ends lost 3 bases at V and 3 bases at J; junction bases unmatched: 12. DNA for the CDR3: TGTGCCAGCAGCTTCGGAGGGACAGGCGGGGGTTACACTGAAGCTTTCTTT. Translated, it gives CASSFGGTGGGYTEAFF.

The CDR3 loop reads CASSSSGALLEQYF. The CDR3 DNA is TGTGCCAGCAGTTCCTCAGGGGCTCTTCTCGAGCAGTACTTC. V usage is TRBV28 and J usage is TRBJ2-7; tentative D call: TRBD1 (6 bases). CDR1 and CDR2 (germline): MDHEN, SYDVKM. Deletions cut 4 bases from V and 6 bases from J, with 16 bases between. CDR3 size: 14 residues.

In the case of this clone: The same CDR3 can be traced to other DNA sequences in this sample. J is TRBJ2-7 and V is TRBV9, with TRBD2 matching 11 bases. CDR1 and CDR2 (germline): SGDLS, YYNGEE. The CDR3 has 15 residues. V gave up 3 bases and J gave up 1 base; unmatched junction bases: 3. The CDR3 DNA sequence: TGTGCCAGCAGCGAGTCTAGCGGGGGGTCCTACGAGCAGTACTTC. Translated, it gives CASSESSGGSYEQYF.

The V gene is TRBV6-6, the J gene TRBJ1-1; no definite D call. Germline V gives CDR1 MNHNY, CDR2 SVGAGI (reference sequence). The ends were cut back, 2 bases at V and 6 bases at J, with 7 bases in the middle. CDR3 length: 12 residues. Here the CDR3 reads CASSYLSAEAFF. CDR3 bases: TGTGCCAGCAGTTACCTGAGCGCTGAAGCTTTCTTT.

This rearrangement joins TRBV7-9 to TRBJ2-3, with D uncertain. V gave up 4 bases and J gave up 4 bases, with 15 bases separating them. Germline CDR1 reads SEHNR; CDR2 reads FQNEAQ (reference sequence). The CDR3 loop spans 15 amino acids. The CDR3 loop is CASSSVGDPSDTQYF. The CDR3, as DNA: TGTGCCAGCAGCTCGGTAGGAGACCCTTCAGATACGCAGTATTTT.

This chain links TRBV7-2 with TRBJ1-5, with D perhaps TRBD1 (6 bases). Per germline, CDR1 SGHTA and CDR2 FQGNSA. CDR3 length: 16 amino acids. The V end was cut by 4 bases, the J end by 6 bases, with 19 bases between. The CDR3 nucleotides read TGTGCCAGCAGCTCAGCTGGGCCAGGGGCTCGTCAGCCCCAGCATTTT. Encoded protein: CASSSAGPGARQPQHF.

This rearrangement joins TRBV11-2 to TRBJ2-5; 11 nucleotides agree with TRBD2. Trimming took 1 base from V and 2 from J; bases not matched to a gene: 6. Germline V gene data show CDR1 as SGHAT and CDR2 as FQNNGV. This CDR3 is 17 amino acids long. DNA of the CDR3: TGTGCCAGCAGCTTAGTAATTAGCGGGGGGGCACAAGAGACCCAGTACTTC. Its translation: CASSLVISGGAQETQYF.

CDR3 sequence (DNA): TGTGCCAGCAGTTCCAGGACAGGATCGAACACTGAAGCTTTCTTT. Translating gives CASSSRTGSNTEAFF. The chain recombines TRBV6-5 with TRBJ1-1; 7 bases align to TRBD1. The CDR3 has 15 residues. Germline V gives CDR1 MNHEY, CDR2 SVGAGI. V lost 4 bases and J lost 1; bases outside the gene matches: 6.

The rearrangement uses TRBV11-3 and TRBJ2-2, with a possible D match to TRBD2 (6 bases). V gave up 7 bases and J gave up 3 bases, with 18 bases separating them. This CDR3 region has 16 residues. Germline-derived CDR1 and CDR2 are SGHNT and YENEEA. CDR3 sequence: CASTSRGTRDTGELFF. The CDR3 coding sequence is TGTGCCAGCACCTCCCGGGGGACCCGGGACACCGGGGAGCTGTTTTTT.

The V call is TRBV24-1, the J call TRBJ1-5, with 8 bases that match TRBD1. The CDR3 spans 16 residues. With 4 bases clipped from V and 0 bases from J, the junction kept 4 bases outside the gene matches. The germline V gene has CDR1 KGHDR and CDR2 SFDVKD. The CDR3 is CATSDTQGGSNQPQHF. DNA of the CDR3: TGTGCCACCAGTGACACACAGGGGGGTAGCAATCAGCCCCAGCATTTT.

This chain joins TRBV6-6 and TRBJ2-7, with TRBD2 as a possible D gene (6 bases). Germline loops: CDR1 MNHNY, CDR2 SVGAGI (reference sequence). The CDR3 length is 15 residues. The ends were cut back, 6 bases at V and 2 bases at J, with 17 bases in the middle. CDR3 coding DNA: TGTGCCAGCAGACGCGGGACGGACGTTACCTACGAGCAGTACTTC. Its protein is CASRRGTDVTYEQYF.

This sequence joins TRBV5-1 and TRBJ2-3, with 8 bases identical to TRBD2. Germline V CDR1 and CDR2: SGHRS, YFSETQ. The CDR3 spans 18 residues. V lost 10 bases and J lost 5; bases outside the gene matches: 24. The CDR3 sequence: CASSSAERELGHGDTQYF. The CDR3 nucleotides read TGCGCCTCCTCGTCGGCGGAGCGGGAGCTCGGGCATGGAGATACGCAGTATTTT. The variable domain in full, with the rest retrieved from reference TRBV5-1 and TRBJ2-3, is KAGVTQTPRYLIKTRGQQVTLSCSPISGHRSVSWYQQTPGQGLQFLFEYFSETQRNKGNFPGRFSGRQFSNSRSEMNVSTLELGDSALYLCASSSAERELGHGDTQYFGPGTRLTVL.

For this clone: Additional DNA sequences in this sample encode the identical CDR3. This chain uses TRBV7-9 with TRBJ2-7, with D hard to call. V lost 4 bases and J lost 4, with 8 bases in between. CDR1 and CDR2 from the germline V gene are SEHNR and FQNEAQ (reference sequence). CDR3 length equals 12 residues. This chain's CDR3 is CASSSSSYEQYF. CDR3 in DNA: TGTGCCAGCAGCTCTTCGTCGTACGAGCAGTACTTC.

In DNA form, the CDR3 reads TGTGCCAGCAGCGCATCAACAGGAACCTATGGCTACACCTTC. Translated: CASSASTGTYGYTF. This chain connects TRBV9 to TRBJ1-2, with a tentative D call TRBD1 (5 bases). With 3 bases removed from V and 4 bases from J, the gap between germline ends came to 13 bases. The CDR3 spans 14 residues. CDR1 and CDR2 from the germline V gene are SGDLS and YYNGEE.

The chain recombines TRBV5-4 with TRBJ2-7; 7 nucleotides agree with TRBD1. From germline, CDR1 is SGHNT and CDR2 YYREEE (reference sequence). V trimming: 4 bases; J trimming: 4 bases; junction bases outside the gene matches: 8. The CDR3 is 14 amino acids. The CDR3 DNA is TGTGCCAGCAGCCCTACCGGGACAGCTTACGAGCAGTACTTC. It is translated as CASSPTGTAYEQYF.

This clone appeared a single time. This sequence joins TRBV5-1 and TRBJ2-2; D may be TRBD1 (6 bases). Germline CDR1 and CDR2: SGHRS and YFSETQ. Between the trimmed V and J ends, which lost 6 bases and 1 base, there was a span of 16 bases. The CDR3 is 16 residues long. DNA of the CDR3: TGCGCCAGCACCTCCGAAACAGGGAAGAACACCGGGGAGCTGTTTTTT. Protein product: CASTSETGKNTGELFF.